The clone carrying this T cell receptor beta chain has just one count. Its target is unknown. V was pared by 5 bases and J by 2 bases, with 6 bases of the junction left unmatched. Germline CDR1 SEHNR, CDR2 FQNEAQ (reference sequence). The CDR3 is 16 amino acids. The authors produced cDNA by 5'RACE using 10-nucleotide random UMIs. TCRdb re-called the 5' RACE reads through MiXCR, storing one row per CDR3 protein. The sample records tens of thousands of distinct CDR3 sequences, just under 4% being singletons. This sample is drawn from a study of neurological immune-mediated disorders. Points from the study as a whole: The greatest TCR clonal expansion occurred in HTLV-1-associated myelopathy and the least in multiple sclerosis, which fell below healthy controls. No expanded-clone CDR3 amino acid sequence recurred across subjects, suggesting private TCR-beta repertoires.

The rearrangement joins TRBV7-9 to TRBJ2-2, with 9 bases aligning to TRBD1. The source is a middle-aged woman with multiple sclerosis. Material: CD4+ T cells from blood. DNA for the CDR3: TGTGCCAGCAGCGTCCAGGACAGGGGTAACACCGGGGAGCTGTTTTTT. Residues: CASSVQDRGNTGELFF.